The rows below give T cell receptor beta chains drawn from one sample of a study of radiotherapy plus CTLA-4 blockade in lung cancer. TCRdb keeps only in-frame clones here, not all; method: immunoSEQ multiplex PCR. The data show tens of thousands of clones, with around nine tenths seen just once and 0.85% to 0.9% held by the top ten. The sequencing here drew on peripheral blood, taken from a patient treated with radiotherapy plus ipilimumab. The receptors originated from a human donor with non-small cell lung cancer who had stable disease on radiotherapy plus ipilimumab. Each CDR3 is given with its conserved first and last residue. D genes are given only for firm matches. Size tells how often a clone was seen (once, few, many) or the class of an expanded clone, and some rows leave it out.

v_gene: TRBV5-1
j_gene: TRBJ2-7
d_gene: .
abundance: few
CDR3nt: TGCGCCAGCAGCCTGGACATTGCGGAGCAGTACTTC
CDR3aa: CASSLDIAEQYF

v_gene: TRBV5-6
j_gene: TRBJ1-6
d_gene: .
abundance: few
CDR3nt: TGTGCCAGCAGCTTGTGGCAGGTTGGGTCACCCCTCCACTTT
CDR3aa: CASSLWQVGSPLHF

v_gene: TRBV7-3
j_gene: TRBJ2-5
d_gene: .
abundance: .
CDR3nt: TGTGCCAGCAGCCCTGGGGCCGTGGAGACCCAGTACTTC
CDR3aa: CASSPGAVETQYF

v_gene: TRBV18
j_gene: TRBJ2-1
d_gene: TRBD2
abundance: .
CDR3nt: TGTGCCAGCTCACCACCTTCGGCTAGCGGGAGAAACGATGAGCAGTTCTTC
CDR3aa: CASSPPSASGRNDEQFF

v_gene: TRBV7-6
j_gene: TRBJ1-2
d_gene: .
abundance: .
CDR3nt: TGTGCCAGCAGCTTAGCTCAGGGATCCCATGGCTACACCTTC
CDR3aa: CASSLAQGSHGYTF

v_gene: TRBV4-1
j_gene: TRBJ2-7
d_gene: .
abundance: .
CDR3nt: TGCGCCAGCAGCCAAGGGGCAGGGTTGGCCTACGAGCAGTACTTC
CDR3aa: CASSQGAGLAYEQYF

v_gene: TRBV5-1
j_gene: TRBJ1-3
d_gene: TRBD1
abundance: .
CDR3nt: TGCGCCAGCAGCAGGAGTCCAGGGGGCGCTTCCACACTTCCGACCTCTGGAAACACCATATATTTT
CDR3aa: CASSRSPGGASTLPTSGNTIYF

v_gene: TRBV27
j_gene: TRBJ2-3
d_gene: .
abundance: .
CDR3nt: TGTGCCAGCAGTCCACCCGGTCAGCGCCTCACAGATACGCAGTATTTT
CDR3aa: CASSPPGQRLTDTQYF

v_gene: TRBV28
j_gene: TRBJ1-1
d_gene: TRBD1
abundance: .
CDR3nt: TGTGCCAGCAGTCCCTACGGCAGGGGGGTTTATACTGAAGCTTTCTTT
CDR3aa: CASSPYGRGVYTEAFF

v_gene: TRBV9
j_gene: TRBJ1-3
d_gene: .
abundance: .
CDR3nt: TGTGCCAGCAGCCCGCGTCGGGACCTTAGTTCTGGAAACACCATATATTTT
CDR3aa: CASSPRRDLSSGNTIYF

v_gene: TRBV28
j_gene: TRBJ2-1
d_gene: TRBD2
abundance: .
CDR3nt: TGTGCCAGCAGTTTTAGGATAGCGGGAGCGGGCAATGAGCAGTTCTTC
CDR3aa: CASSFRIAGAGNEQFF

v_gene: TRBV4-1
j_gene: TRBJ2-1
d_gene: TRBD2
abundance: .
CDR3nt: TGCGCCAGCAGCCGCTCCCCGTTCCCCGCTAGCGGGAGGGCCAGTGATGAGCAGTTCTTC
CDR3aa: CASSRSPFPASGRASDEQFF

v_gene: TRBV25-1
j_gene: TRBJ2-7
d_gene: .
abundance: .
CDR3nt: TGTGCCAGCACCCAGGGATCGTCCTACGAGCAGTACTTC
CDR3aa: CASTQGSSYEQYF

v_gene: TRBV10-1
j_gene: TRBJ2-7
d_gene: .
abundance: .
CDR3nt: TGCGCCAGCAGTGAGGGGCCCGGCCAAGAGATCTACGAGCAGTACTTC
CDR3aa: CASSEGPGQEIYEQYF

v_gene: TRBV11-2
j_gene: TRBJ2-3
d_gene: .
abundance: .
CDR3nt: TGTGCCAGCAGCACTGGGGGCAGGGCTAGATCCACAGATACGCAGTATTTT
CDR3aa: CASSTGGRARSTDTQYF

v_gene: TRBV5-4
j_gene: TRBJ1-1
d_gene: .
abundance: .
CDR3nt: TGTGCCAGCAGCTTGGCCGGGGGGAACACTGAAGCTTTCTTT
CDR3aa: CASSLAGGNTEAFF

v_gene: TRBV13
j_gene: TRBJ2-3
d_gene: .
abundance: .
CDR3nt: TGTGCCAGCAGCTCCTCGGGACCCCTGAGAAAAACGCAGTATTTT
CDR3aa: CASSSSGPLRKTQYF

v_gene: TRBV27
j_gene: TRBJ2-3
d_gene: TRBD2
abundance: once
CDR3nt: TGTGCCAGCAGGGCAAGCGGGGGGCCGACAGATACGCAGTATTTT
CDR3aa: CASRASGGPTDTQYF

v_gene: TRBV30
j_gene: TRBJ2-2
d_gene: TRBD1
abundance: .
CDR3nt: TGTGCCTCCCTGGACAGGTCGAACACCGGGGAGCTGTTTTTT
CDR3aa: CASLDRSNTGELFF

v_gene: TRBV29-1
j_gene: TRBJ1-2
d_gene: TRBD1
abundance: .
CDR3nt: TGCAGCGTTGCAGGGGGAAGTGGCTACACCTTC
CDR3aa: CSVAGGSGYTF

v_gene: TRBV7-8
j_gene: TRBJ2-7
d_gene: TRBD1
abundance: .
CDR3nt: TGTGCCAGCAGCTTTCATTATAGTGGGGACAGCCGGAGCGAGCAGTACTTC
CDR3aa: CASSFHYSGDSRSEQYF

v_gene: TRBV28
j_gene: TRBJ1-6
d_gene: .
abundance: .
CDR3nt: TGTGCCAGCAGTCGGGGCGGAAGGAGCTCCTATAATTCACCCCTCCACTTT
CDR3aa: CASSRGGRSSYNSPLHF

v_gene: TRBV21-1
j_gene: TRBJ2-7
d_gene: .
abundance: .
CDR3nt: TGTGCCAGCATTCCCGGGACAGGCCTCTACGAGCAGTACTTC
CDR3aa: CASIPGTGLYEQYF

v_gene: TRBV6-1
j_gene: TRBJ2-7
d_gene: .
abundance: .
CDR3nt: TGTGCCAGCAAGAGTCTAGCAGCCTACGAGCAGTACTTC
CDR3aa: CASKSLAAYEQYF

v_gene: TRBV19
j_gene: TRBJ1-2
d_gene: TRBD1
abundance: .
CDR3nt: TGTGCCAGTACCATCAGGACAGGGGTTAACTATGGCTACACCTTC
CDR3aa: CASTIRTGVNYGYTF

v_gene: TRBV30
j_gene: TRBJ2-5
d_gene: TRBD2
abundance: .
CDR3nt: TGTGCCTGGAGCCTTGTGAGGGGAGGGGAGACCCAGTACTTC
CDR3aa: CAWSLVRGGETQYF

v_gene: TRBV6-6
j_gene: TRBJ2-3
d_gene: TRBD1
abundance: .
CDR3nt: TGTGCCAGCAGCCAGACAGGGGCCGGCACAGATACGCAGTATTTT
CDR3aa: CASSQTGAGTDTQYF

v_gene: TRBV15
j_gene: TRBJ1-2
d_gene: TRBD1
abundance: .
CDR3nt: TGTGCCACTAGCACCGGGACAGATCGGGGCTACACCTTC
CDR3aa: CATSTGTDRGYTF

v_gene: TRBV7-8
j_gene: TRBJ2-7
d_gene: TRBD1
abundance: .
CDR3nt: TGTGCCAGCAGCTTACAACAGGGGGCTCGCTACGAGCAGTACTTC
CDR3aa: CASSLQQGARYEQYF

v_gene: TRBV30
j_gene: TRBJ2-1
d_gene: TRBD2
abundance: .
CDR3nt: TGTGCCTGGAGCTCCGGGACTAGCGGGAACAATGAGCAGTTCTTC
CDR3aa: CAWSSGTSGNNEQFF

v_gene: TRBV27
j_gene: TRBJ2-7
d_gene: TRBD2
abundance: .
CDR3nt: TGTGCCAGCGGGACTAGCAGATACTACGAGCAGTACTTC
CDR3aa: CASGTSRYYEQYF

v_gene: TRBV7-9
j_gene: TRBJ1-1
d_gene: TRBD1
abundance: few
CDR3nt: TGTGCCAGCAGCTTATCGGCCGACAGGGGCACTGAAGCTTTCTTT
CDR3aa: CASSLSADRGTEAFF

v_gene: TRBV5-1
j_gene: TRBJ2-1
d_gene: .
abundance: .
CDR3nt: TGCGCCAGCAGCTCCGGTTGGGGCGATGAGCAGTTCTTC
CDR3aa: CASSSGWGDEQFF

v_gene: TRBV5-1
j_gene: TRBJ1-2
d_gene: .
abundance: .
CDR3nt: TGCGCCAGCAGCTCAGGGTCCAACTATGGCTACACCTTC
CDR3aa: CASSSGSNYGYTF

v_gene: TRBV27
j_gene: TRBJ2-7
d_gene: TRBD1
abundance: .
CDR3nt: TGTGCCAGCAGTCCTGAGCCGGGACAGGGGAGGTACGAGCAGTACTTC
CDR3aa: CASSPEPGQGRYEQYF

v_gene: TRBV7-9
j_gene: TRBJ2-1
d_gene: TRBD2
abundance: .
CDR3nt: TGTGCCAGCAGCCCGGCTAGCGGGAGGGCCTCCTACAATGAGCAGTTCTTC
CDR3aa: CASSPASGRASYNEQFF

v_gene: TRBV25-1
j_gene: TRBJ1-2
d_gene: .
abundance: .
CDR3nt: TGTGCCAGCAGTGAGTATGGCTACGGCTACACCTTC
CDR3aa: CASSEYGYGYTF